The present T cell receptor beta chain was sequenced within a study of Graves' ophthalmopathy and Graves' hyperthyroidism. The ends were cut back, 3 bases at V and 6 bases at J, with 9 bases in the middle. Germline CDR1 is DFQATT and CDR2 is SNEGSKA (reference sequence). The CDR3 spans 12 residues. The authors amplified TCR beta CDR3 regions from RNA transcripts. The workflow started with a first-round RT-PCR run with HTBI primers and then moved on to a second-round multiplex PCR. TCRdb ran MiXCR on the multiplex PCR reads and lists one entry per CDR3 protein. Among 500,000 to 800,000 distinct CDR3 sequences listed, about 41% were seen once.

This receptor was obtained from an adult man with Graves' ophthalmopathy. The V and J genes are TRBV20-1 and TRBJ2-1, with D hard to call. Sequencing used peripheral blood. CDR3 amino acids: CSASNPSNEQFF. Written as DNA, the CDR3 is TGCAGTGCTAGCAACCCAAGCAATGAGCAGTTCTTC.